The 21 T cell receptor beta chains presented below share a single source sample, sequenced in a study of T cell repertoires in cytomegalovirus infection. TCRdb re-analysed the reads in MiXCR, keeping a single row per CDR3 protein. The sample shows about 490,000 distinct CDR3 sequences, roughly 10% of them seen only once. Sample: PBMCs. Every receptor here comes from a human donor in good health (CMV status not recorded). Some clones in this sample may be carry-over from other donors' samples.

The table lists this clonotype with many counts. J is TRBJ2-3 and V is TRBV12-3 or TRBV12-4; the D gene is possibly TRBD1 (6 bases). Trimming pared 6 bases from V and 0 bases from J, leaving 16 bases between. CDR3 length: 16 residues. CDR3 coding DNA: TGTGCCAGCAGACCCCCCGGGACAAGTAGCACAGATACGCAGTATTTT. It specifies CASRPPGTSSTDTQYF.

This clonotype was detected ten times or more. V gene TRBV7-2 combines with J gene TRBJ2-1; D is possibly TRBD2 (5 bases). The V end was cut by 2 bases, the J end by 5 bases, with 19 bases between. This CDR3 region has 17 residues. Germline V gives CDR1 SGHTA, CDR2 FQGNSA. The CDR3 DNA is TGTGCCAGCAGCTTATATTCGGGATTTGCCATAGACAATGAGCAGTTCTTC. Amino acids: CASSLYSGFAIDNEQFF.

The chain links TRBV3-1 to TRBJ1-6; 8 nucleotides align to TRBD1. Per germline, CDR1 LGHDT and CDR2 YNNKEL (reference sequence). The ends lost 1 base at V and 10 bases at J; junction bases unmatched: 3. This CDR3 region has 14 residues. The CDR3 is CASSQGDRKSPLHF. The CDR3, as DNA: TGTGCCAGCAGCCAAGGGGACAGGAAGTCACCCCTCCACTTT.

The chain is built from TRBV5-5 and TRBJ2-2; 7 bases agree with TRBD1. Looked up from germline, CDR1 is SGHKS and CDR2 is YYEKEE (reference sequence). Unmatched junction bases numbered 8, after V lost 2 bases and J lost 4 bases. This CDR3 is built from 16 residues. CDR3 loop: CASSLEGGYSTGELFF. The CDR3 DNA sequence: TGTGCCAGCAGCTTAGAAGGGGGCTATAGCACCGGGGAGCTGTTTTTT.

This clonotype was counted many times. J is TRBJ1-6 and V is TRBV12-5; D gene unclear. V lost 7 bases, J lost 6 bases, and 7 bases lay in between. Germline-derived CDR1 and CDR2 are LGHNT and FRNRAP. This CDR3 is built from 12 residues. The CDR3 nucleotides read TGTGCTAGTGCCCCGGGTAATTCACCCCTCCACTTT. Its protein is CASAPGNSPLHF.

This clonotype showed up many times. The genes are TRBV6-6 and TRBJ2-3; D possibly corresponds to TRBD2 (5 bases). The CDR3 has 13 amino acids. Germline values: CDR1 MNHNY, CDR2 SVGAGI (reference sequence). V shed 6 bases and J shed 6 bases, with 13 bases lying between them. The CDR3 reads CASSGLSGDTQYF. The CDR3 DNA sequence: TGTGCCAGCAGCGGACTCTCCGGGGATACGCAGTATTTT.

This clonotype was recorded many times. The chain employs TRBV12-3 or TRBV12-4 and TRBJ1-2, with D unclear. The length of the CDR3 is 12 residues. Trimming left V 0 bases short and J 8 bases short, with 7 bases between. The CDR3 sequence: CASSLAPEGYTF. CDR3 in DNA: TGTGCCAGCAGTTTAGCGCCTGAGGGCTACACCTTC.

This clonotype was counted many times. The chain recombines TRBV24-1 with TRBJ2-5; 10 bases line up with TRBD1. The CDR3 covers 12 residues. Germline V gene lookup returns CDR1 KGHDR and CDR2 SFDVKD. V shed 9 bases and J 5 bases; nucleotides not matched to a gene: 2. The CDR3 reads CATGGQGETQYF. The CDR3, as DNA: TGTGCCACCGGGGGACAGGGGGAGACCCAGTACTTC.

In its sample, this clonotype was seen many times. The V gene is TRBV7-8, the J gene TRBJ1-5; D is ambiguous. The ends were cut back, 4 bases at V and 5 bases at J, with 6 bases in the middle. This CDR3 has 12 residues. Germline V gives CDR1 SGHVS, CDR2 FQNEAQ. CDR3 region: CASSSVDQPQHF. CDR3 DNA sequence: TGTGCCAGCAGCTCTGTGGATCAGCCCCAGCATTTT.

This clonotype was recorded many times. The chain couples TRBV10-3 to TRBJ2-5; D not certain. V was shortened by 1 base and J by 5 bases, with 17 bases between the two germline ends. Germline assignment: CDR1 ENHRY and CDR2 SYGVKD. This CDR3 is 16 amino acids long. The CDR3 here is CAISELVAAVAETQYF. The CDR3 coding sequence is TGTGCCATCAGTGAGTTAGTGGCGGCAGTGGCCGAGACCCAGTACTTC.

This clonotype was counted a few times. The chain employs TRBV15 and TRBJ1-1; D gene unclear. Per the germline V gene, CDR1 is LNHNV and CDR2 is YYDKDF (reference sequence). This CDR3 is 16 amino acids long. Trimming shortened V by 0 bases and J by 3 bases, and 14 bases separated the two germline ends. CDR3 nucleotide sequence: TGTGCCACCAGCAGAGATCGAGACTCGGTCGACACTGAAGCTTTCTTT. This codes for CATSRDRDSVDTEAFF.

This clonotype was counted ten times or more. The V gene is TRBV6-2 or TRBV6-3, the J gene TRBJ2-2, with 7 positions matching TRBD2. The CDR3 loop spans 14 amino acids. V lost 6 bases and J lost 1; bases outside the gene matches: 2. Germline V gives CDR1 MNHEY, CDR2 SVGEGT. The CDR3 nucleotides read TGTGCCAGCAGGGGAGGGTGGAACACCGGGGAGCTGTTTTTT. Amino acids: CASRGGWNTGELFF.

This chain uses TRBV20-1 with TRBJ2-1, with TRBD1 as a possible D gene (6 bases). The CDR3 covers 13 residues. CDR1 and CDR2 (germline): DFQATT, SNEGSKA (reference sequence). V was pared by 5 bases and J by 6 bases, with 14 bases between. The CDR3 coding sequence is TGCAGTGCTCCTGAGACAGGATTCAATGAGCAGTTCTTC. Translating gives CSAPETGFNEQFF.

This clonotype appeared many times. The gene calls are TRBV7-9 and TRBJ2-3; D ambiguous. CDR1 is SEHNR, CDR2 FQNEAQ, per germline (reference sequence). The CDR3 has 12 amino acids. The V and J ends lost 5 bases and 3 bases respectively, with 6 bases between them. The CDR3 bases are TGTGCCAGCAGCCCACGGACAGATACGCAGTATTTT. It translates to CASSPRTDTQYF.

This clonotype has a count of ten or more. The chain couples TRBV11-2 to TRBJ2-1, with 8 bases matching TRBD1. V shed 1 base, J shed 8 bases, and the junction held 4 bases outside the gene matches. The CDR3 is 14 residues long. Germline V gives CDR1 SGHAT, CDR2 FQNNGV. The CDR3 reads CASSLGQGAYEQFF. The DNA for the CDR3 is TGTGCCAGCAGCTTAGGTCAGGGGGCTTATGAGCAGTTCTTC.

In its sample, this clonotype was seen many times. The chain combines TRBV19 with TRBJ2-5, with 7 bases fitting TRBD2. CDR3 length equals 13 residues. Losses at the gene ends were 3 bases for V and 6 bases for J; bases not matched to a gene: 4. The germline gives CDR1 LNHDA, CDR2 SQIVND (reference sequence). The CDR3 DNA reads TGTGCCAGTAGTATCGAGCGGGGACAGACCCAGTACTTC. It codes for CASSIERGQTQYF.

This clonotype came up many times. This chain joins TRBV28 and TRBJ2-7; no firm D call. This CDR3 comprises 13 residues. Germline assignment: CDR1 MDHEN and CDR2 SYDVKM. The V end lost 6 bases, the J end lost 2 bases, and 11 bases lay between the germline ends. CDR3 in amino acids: CASRRHGTYEQYF. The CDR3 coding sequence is TGTGCCAGCAGAAGACACGGCACCTACGAGCAGTACTTC.

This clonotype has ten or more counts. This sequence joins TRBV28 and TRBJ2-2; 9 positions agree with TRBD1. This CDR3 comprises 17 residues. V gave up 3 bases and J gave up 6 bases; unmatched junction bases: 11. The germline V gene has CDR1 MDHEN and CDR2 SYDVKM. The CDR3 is CASSFVWGDREAGELFF. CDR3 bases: TGTGCCAGCAGTTTTGTGTGGGGGGACAGGGAAGCCGGGGAGCTGTTTTTT.

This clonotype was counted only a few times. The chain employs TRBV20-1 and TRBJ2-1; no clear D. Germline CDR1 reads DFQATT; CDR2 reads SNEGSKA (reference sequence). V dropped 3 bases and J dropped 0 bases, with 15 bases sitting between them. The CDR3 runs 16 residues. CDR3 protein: CSASAKYLISYNEQFF. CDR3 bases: TGCAGTGCTAGTGCCAAATATCTAATCTCCTACAATGAGCAGTTCTTC.

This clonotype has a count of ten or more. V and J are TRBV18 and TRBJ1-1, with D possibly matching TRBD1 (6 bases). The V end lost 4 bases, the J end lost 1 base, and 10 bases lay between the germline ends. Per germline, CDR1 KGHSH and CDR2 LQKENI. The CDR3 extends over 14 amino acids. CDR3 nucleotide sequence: TGTGCCAGCTCACGATCGACAGGGAACACTGAAGCTTTCTTT. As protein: CASSRSTGNTEAFF.

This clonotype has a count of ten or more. CDR3 protein: CASSPGYNNYGYTF. The CDR3 DNA follows: TGTGCCAGCAGCCCGGGGTACAATAACTATGGCTACACCTTC. V and J are TRBV7-8 and TRBJ1-2; no clear D. This CDR3 spans 14 amino acids. Germline V gives CDR1 SGHVS, CDR2 FQNEAQ. Trimming took off 5 bases at V and 1 base at J, with 11 bases between the two ends.